The present T cell receptor beta chain was sequenced within a study of blood T cells in healthy people across ages. Findings and caveats of the study: The study lacked donor CMV status, which possibly confounded expanded clonotype changes. Per million T cells, TCR beta diversity dropped about linearly as age rose.

To note about this clonotype: Antigen specificity is unknown.

The use of a sample-barcoded 5' primer and a J-beta primer mix characterized a second PCR of roughly 7 to 11 cycles. Each sample provided no less than 2.5 million CDR3-containing paired-end reads. TCRdb reanalysed the 5' RACE reads using MiXCR and keeps one entry per CDR3 protein. The sample lists approximately 360,000 distinct CDR3 sequences, about 49% occurring once. The sequencing sample was made of blood. The receptor's source is a man in his fifties or sixties in good health.

Here the CDR3 DNA reads TGTGCCAGCAGCCCAAGTCTAGCGGGAGGGCATACAGATACGCAGTATTTT. Translation gives CASSPSLAGGHTDTQYF. The V gene is TRBV11-2, the J gene TRBJ2-3; TRBD2 matches 12 bases. This CDR3 spans 17 amino acids. V lost 5 bases, J lost 3 bases, and 9 bases stayed unmatched. Germline V gene sequence: CDR1 SGHAT, CDR2 FQNNGV.